The 22 T cell receptor beta chains below were found in one sample sequenced in a study of radiotherapy plus CTLA-4 blockade in lung cancer. Profiled with immunoSEQ multiplex PCR; TCRdb holds only in-frame clones, not every one. Of around 99,000 clones listed, just over 85% are singletons. The specimen comprised peripheral blood, sampled from a patient treated with radiotherapy plus ipilimumab. The receptors shown here come from a human donor with non-small cell lung cancer that progressed on radiotherapy plus ipilimumab.

The chain employs TRBV19 and TRBJ2-2; 10 bases are shared with TRBD2. V dropped 3 bases and J dropped 0; count of bases not matched to a gene: 4. The CDR3 covers 17 residues. CDR1 and CDR2 from the germline V gene are LNHDA and SQIVND (reference sequence). The CDR3 bases are TGTGCCAGTAGTATTCCCACTAGCGGGACGAACACCGGGGAGCTGTTTTTT. This codes for CASSIPTSGTNTGELFF.

The rearrangement links TRBV14 to TRBJ2-1; D may be TRBD2 (5 bases). V was trimmed by 4 bases and J by 4 bases, leaving 14 bases between them. Germline CDR1 SGHDN, CDR2 FVKESK. The CDR3 runs to 15 residues. CDR3 amino acids: CASSPYLGLYNEQFF. In nucleotides, the CDR3 is TGTGCCAGCAGCCCCTATCTAGGACTTTACAATGAGCAGTTCTTC.

This chain joins TRBV4-2 and TRBJ2-7; no clear D. The V end was cut by 0 bases, the J end by 3 bases, with 21 bases between. CDR1 and CDR2 (germline): LGHNA, YNFKEQ. This CDR3 comprises 18 residues. The CDR3 coding sequence is TGTGCCAGCAGCCAAGATCTCAGCGCACCTTGGGCTCGCTACGAGCAGTACTTC. Amino acids: CASSQDLSAPWARYEQYF.

The genes are TRBV6-1 and TRBJ2-7, with a tentative D call TRBD2 (6 bases). Trimming removed 6 bases from V and 4 bases from J, with 19 bases in between. This CDR3 spans 15 amino acids. Per the germline V gene, CDR1 is MNHNS and CDR2 is SASEGT. The CDR3 here is CASSPYGTPQYEQYF. For the CDR3, the DNA is TGTGCCAGCAGCCCTTACGGGACTCCACAATACGAGCAGTACTTC.

The V gene is TRBV5-6, the J gene TRBJ2-7; 12 nucleotides line up with TRBD1. CDR3 length equals 14 residues. Germline CDR1 is SGHDT and CDR2 is YYEEEE. The V and J ends lost 3 bases and 4 bases, in that order; junction bases with no gene match: 2. CDR3 in amino acids: CASSWDRGLYEQYF. For the CDR3, the DNA is TGTGCCAGCAGCTGGGACAGGGGGCTATACGAGCAGTACTTC.

This clone was recorded once. J is TRBJ2-1 and V is TRBV28; tentative D call: TRBD2 (6 bases). Trimming removed 1 base at V and 3 bases at J, with 7 bases between. The CDR3 is 14 residues long. Per germline, CDR1 MDHEN and CDR2 SYDVKM. The CDR3 protein is CASSLLGGYNEQFF. CDR3 DNA sequence: TGTGCCAGCAGTTTATTGGGGGGCTACAATGAGCAGTTCTTC.

The chain couples TRBV5-1 to TRBJ2-7; D perhaps matches TRBD2 (5 bases). CDR3 length: 15 residues. Trimming left V 0 bases short and J 0 bases short, with 10 bases between. Germline V lookup: CDR1 SGHRS, CDR2 YFSETQ. The CDR3 bases are TGCGCCAGCAGCTTGGTGAGGGATAGCTCCTACGAGCAGTACTTC. It encodes CASSLVRDSSYEQYF.

This sequence joins TRBV6-5 and TRBJ1-2; a weak D match, TRBD1 (6 bases). This CDR3 is built from 16 residues. Germline-derived CDR1 and CDR2 are MNHEY and SVGAGI. Trimming cost V 0 bases and J 4 bases, with 15 bases left between them. The CDR3 nucleotides read TGTGCCAGCAGTTACTCGAGCCCAGGGGCCAGCTATGGCTACACCTTC. It yields the protein CASSYSSPGASYGYTF.

This chain joins TRBV15 and TRBJ1-4, with D tentatively TRBD1 (5 bases). Per germline, CDR1 LNHNV and CDR2 YYDKDF (reference sequence). CDR3 length equals 16 residues. Trimming left V 1 base short and J 5 bases short, with 14 bases between. CDR3 in amino acids: CATSRGPGTTNEKLFF. CDR3 bases: TGTGCCACCAGCAGAGGGCCAGGGACCACGAATGAAAAACTGTTTTTT.

The V call is TRBV27, the J call TRBJ1-1; TRBD1 agrees at 9 bases. V shed 6 bases and J 0 bases; nucleotides not matched to a gene: 8. The CDR3 sequence is 16 residues long. The germline gives CDR1 MNHEY, CDR2 SMNVEV (reference sequence). CDR3 protein: CASSGQGRGMNTEAFF. The CDR3 nucleotides are TGTGCCAGCAGCGGACAGGGGAGGGGGATGAACACTGAAGCTTTCTTT.

Only one count was recorded for this clone. The chain uses TRBV5-6 and TRBJ2-3; D possibly uses TRBD1 or TRBD2 (5 bases each). V lost 3 bases and J lost 2, with 16 bases in between. The CDR3 is 16 amino acids. Germline CDR1 reads SGHDT; CDR2 reads YYEEEE. CDR3 region: CASSYRDLLITDTQYF. The CDR3, as DNA: TGTGCCAGCAGCTACCGGGACCTACTAATCACAGATACGCAGTATTTT.

The chain combines TRBV5-1 with TRBJ2-5, with TRBD2 matching over 7 bases. J gave up 4 bases and V 1 base, and 4 bases lay outside the gene matches. The V gene's germline CDR1 is SGHRS and CDR2 YFSETQ. The CDR3 sequence is 14 residues long. This CDR3 is CASSLTGGGETQYF. CDR3 sequence (DNA): TGCGCCAGCAGCTTGACGGGAGGAGGAGAGACCCAGTACTTC.

CDR3 residues: CASSGVLAGGDEQYF. DNA for the CDR3: TGTGCCAGCAGTGGGGTCCTAGCGGGAGGGGACGAGCAGTACTTC. The chain links TRBV27 to TRBJ2-7, with TRBD2 matching 12 bases. There are 15 residues in the CDR3. Germline V gives CDR1 MNHEY, CDR2 SMNVEV (reference sequence). After removal of 5 bases from V and 5 bases from J, the junction contained 7 bases not matched to a gene.

This chain links TRBV2 with TRBJ2-3; D is possibly TRBD1 (6 bases). Trimming took off 7 bases at V and 1 base at J, with 12 bases between the two ends. Germline lookup yields CDR1 SNHLY and CDR2 FYNNEI. The CDR3 sequence is 14 residues long. The CDR3 spells CASTGDTGTDTQYF. DNA of the CDR3: TGTGCCAGCACAGGGGATACCGGCACAGATACGCAGTATTTT.

This chain joins TRBV5-8 and TRBJ1-1; no clear D. Germline V gene sequence: CDR1 SGHTS, CDR2 YDEGEE. Trimming left V 0 bases short and J 6 bases short, with 18 bases between. The CDR3 spans 16 residues. CDR3 region: CASSLAIGVRGPEAFF. The CDR3 bases are TGTGCCAGCAGCTTGGCCATCGGGGTGCGAGGACCTGAAGCTTTCTTT.

This clone has just a few counts. The rearrangement joins TRBV4-1 to TRBJ2-5; the D is unclear. There are 16 residues in the CDR3. Germline CDR1 and CDR2: MGHRA and YSYEKL. Between the trimmed V and J ends, which lost 4 bases and 0 bases, there was a span of 15 bases. Written as DNA, the CDR3 is TGCGCCAGCAGCCCAGGAAACGCCGACTACCAAGAGACCCAGTACTTC. Its protein is CASSPGNADYQETQYF.

The V gene is TRBV9, the J gene TRBJ2-7; 10 bases are a match to TRBD2. Germline V gives CDR1 SGDLS, CDR2 YYNGEE. The CDR3 totals 16 residues. V shed 2 bases and J 5 bases; nucleotides not matched to a gene: 10. The CDR3 DNA sequence: TGTGCCAGCAGCGTCCGACAAGCGGGAGGGTTGCACGAGCAGTACTTC. Amino acids: CASSVRQAGGLHEQYF.

The chain couples TRBV6-1 to TRBJ2-1; 9 nucleotides agree with TRBD2. The V gene end was trimmed by 2 bases and the J gene end by 5 bases; junction bases not matched to a gene: 13. This CDR3 is built from 18 residues. The germline V gene encodes CDR1 MNHNS and CDR2 SASEGT. CDR3 coding DNA: TGTGCCAGCAGTGAATTAGGGCTAGCGGGGAGTGCAGACAATGAGCAGTTCTTC. It translates to CASSELGLAGSADNEQFF.

The chain combines TRBV2 with TRBJ2-2, with a possible D match to TRBD1 (5 bases). CDR1 is SNHLY and CDR2 is FYNNEI in the germline V gene. CDR3 size: 15 residues. Trimming shortened V by 2 bases and J by 4 bases, and 11 bases separated the two germline ends. The CDR3 reads CASSEQGIGTGELFF. The CDR3 nucleotides read TGTGCCAGCAGTGAACAGGGAATCGGCACCGGGGAGCTGTTTTTT.

This clone has a single count. The genes are TRBV9 and TRBJ2-1; 10 nucleotides line up with TRBD2. Trimming at V came to 1 base and at J to 2 bases, leaving 9 bases not matched to a gene. Germline values: CDR1 SGDLS, CDR2 YYNGEE. The CDR3 loop spans 18 amino acids. The CDR3 loop is CASSVSASGSIAYNEQFF. The CDR3 DNA is TGTGCCAGCAGCGTATCGGCTAGCGGGAGCATTGCCTACAATGAGCAGTTCTTC. Variable domain in full (rest from reference TRBV9 and TRBJ2-1): DSGVTQTPKHLITATGQRVTLRCSPRSGDLSVYWYQQSLDQGLQFLIQYYNGEERAKGNILERFSAQQFPDLHSELNLSSLELGDSALYFCASSVSASGSIAYNEQFFGPGTRLTVL.

The rearrangement uses TRBV6-6 and TRBJ1-2; 10 bases map to TRBD1. J gave up 1 base and V 6 bases, and 5 bases lay outside the gene matches. The germline CDR1 and CDR2 sequences are MNHNY and SVGAGI (reference sequence). The CDR3 is made up of 15 amino acids. CDR3 nucleotides: TGTGCCAGCAGCCTCGGGACAGGGGTTAACTATGGCTACACCTTC. Residues: CASSLGTGVNYGYTF.

This chain joins TRBV5-1 and TRBJ1-3; 7 bases agree with TRBD1. The CDR3 extends over 15 amino acids. Unmatched junction bases numbered 3, after V lost 0 bases and J lost 3 bases. CDR1 is SGHRS, CDR2 YFSETQ, per germline. The CDR3 sequence: CASSLEGTDGNTIYF. The DNA of the CDR3 is TGCGCCAGCAGCTTGGAAGGGACAGATGGAAACACCATATATTTT.